The subject of this entry is one T cell receptor (beta chain). These data originate in a study of blood T cell repertoires in COVID-19. Study in general: Samples taken during acute and convalescent COVID-19 were collected in the United States, Italy and Spain.

V shed 10 bases and J 2 bases; nucleotides not matched to a gene: 10. The CDR3 runs to 14 residues. Germline-derived CDR1 and CDR2 are MNHEY and SVGAGI. Assay used: immunoSEQ multiplex PCR; TCRdb lists only in-frame clones, some missing. Among about 170,000 clones, 80% to 90% were seen once, and the ten largest hold roughly 19%. This receptor was obtained from a woman in her 70s who had recovered from COVID-19. Sequencing was done on a sample of peripheral blood. The chain employs TRBV6-5 and TRBJ2-7, with 8 bases that match TRBD2. In nucleotides, the CDR3 is TGTGCCATCGGGGGGGGGACCGCCGCCTACGAGCAGTACTTC. Amino acid sequence: CAIGGGTAAYEQYF.